This T cell receptor beta chain comes out of a study of blood T cell repertoires in COVID-19. On the study more broadly: Sources were T cells, B-cell-depleted T cells, or PBMCs; the material itself was cDNA or gDNA.

Germline values: CDR1 MGHRA, CDR2 YSYEKL. The CDR3 totals 14 residues. With V trimmed by 4 bases and J by 1 base, 3 bases remained unmatched. Study members were between 18 and 89 years old and lived in approximately 25 US regions. Cohort assignment relied on participant-reported clinical history. Someone with COVID-19 had been met by exposed participants within 2 weeks before study entry. The method was immunoSEQ multiplex PCR; TCRdb's version includes in-frame clones alone and lacks a portion of them. This sample has approximately 300,000 clones; 85% to 95% occur once, and the top ten carry almost 4%.

This receptor was obtained from a woman under 40 who had been exposed to COVID-19. The chain recombines TRBV4-1 with TRBJ1-1; 7 nucleotides line up with TRBD1. Sequencing input: PBMCs or T cells enriched from blood (not recorded which). CDR3 protein: CASSPWTGNTEAFF. CDR3 bases: TGCGCCAGCAGCCCTTGGACAGGGAACACTGAAGCTTTCTTT.